The next 21 T cell receptor beta chains were all read from a single sample in a study of blood T cell repertoires in COVID-19 (dated by TCRdb to 2019 to 2021). Libraries were built with the immunoSEQ multiplex PCR assay. TCRdb limited this immuneACCESS table to in-frame rearrangements with V and J called. A share of clones is missing; checked studies link under half to unresolved V genes, and the rest is unexplained. In all, the sample holds some 300,000 clones, and about nine tenths of those were seen once. In total, the top ten clones hold 1.5% to 2% of the sample. Sequenced material: PBMCs or T cells enriched from blood (not recorded which). These receptor sequences come from a woman aged 35 to 49 who had recovered from COVID-19.

The chain links TRBV27 to TRBJ1-4; 7 nucleotides match TRBD1. J lost 0 bases, V lost 5 bases, and 3 bases had no gene match. The CDR3 is made up of 15 amino acids. Germline V lookup: CDR1 MNHEY, CDR2 SMNVEV (reference sequence). CDR3 loop: CASSIGTATNEKLFF. DNA of the CDR3: TGTGCCAGCAGTATCGGGACAGCAACTAATGAAAAACTGTTTTTT. The whole variable domain, filled in from reference TRBV27 and TRBJ1-4, reads EAQVTQNPRYLITVTGKKLTVTCSQNMNHEYMSWYRQDPGLGLRQIYYSMNVEVTDKGDVPEGYKVSRKEKRNFPLILESPSPNQTSLYFCASSIGTATNEKLFFGSGTQLSVL.

The V gene is TRBV4-2, the J gene TRBJ1-3; D remains unclear. The CDR3 has 15 amino acids. The V end was cut by 1 base, the J end by 0 bases, with 7 bases between. Germline V lookup: CDR1 LGHNA, CDR2 YNFKEQ. The CDR3 DNA is TGTGCCAGCAGCCAAGCGGAGAGCTCTGGAAACACCATATATTTT. Translation gives CASSQAESSGNTIYF.

This chain connects TRBV19 to TRBJ1-3; 8 bases map to TRBD1. This CDR3 is built from 18 residues. The V gene end was trimmed by 7 bases and the J gene end by 3 bases; junction bases not matched to a gene: 17. Germline values: CDR1 LNHDA, CDR2 SQIVND (reference sequence). CDR3 sequence: CASTPRGTGPGLGNTIYF. CDR3 nucleotides: TGTGCCAGTACTCCCCGGGGGACAGGACCAGGACTTGGAAACACCATATATTTT.

The chain carries TRBV2 and TRBJ2-7, with 7 bases identical to TRBD1. J gave up 3 bases and V 5 bases, and 7 bases lay outside the gene matches. Germline-derived CDR1 and CDR2 are SNHLY and FYNNEI. The CDR3 runs 14 residues. CDR3 DNA sequence: TGTGCCAGCAGTACGACAGGGATTATCTACGAGCAGTACTTC. Translation: CASSTTGIIYEQYF.

There are a few counts of this clone. The chain has TRBV11-2 and TRBJ2-2, with unresolved D. Trimming took off 2 bases at V and 2 bases at J, with 3 bases between the two ends. The CDR3 sequence is 13 residues long. Germline values: CDR1 SGHAT, CDR2 FQNNGV. This chain's CDR3 is CASSLTNTGELFF. CDR3 sequence (DNA): TGTGCCAGCAGCTTAACTAACACCGGGGAGCTGTTTTTT.

This rearrangement joins TRBV14 to TRBJ1-2, with D maybe TRBD1 (5 bases). V shed 0 bases and J shed 13 bases, with 15 bases lying between them. The CDR3 is made up of 13 amino acids. Germline CDR1 SGHDN, CDR2 FVKESK. The CDR3 DNA reads as TGTGCCAGCAGCCAAGAACAGCAGGGCCCGGGCACCTTC. The encoded protein is CASSQEQQGPGTF.

The chain links TRBV30 to TRBJ1-5; D ambiguous. The CDR3 runs 12 residues. V was shortened by 5 bases and J by 0 bases, with 5 bases between the two germline ends. Germline V gene data show CDR1 as GTSNPN and CDR2 as SVGIG (reference sequence). The CDR3 nucleotides read TGTGCCTGGGCAGGTAGCAATCAGCCCCAGCATTTT. This sequence encodes CAWAGSNQPQHF.

V gene TRBV5-5 combines with J gene TRBJ1-5; TRBD1 matches 9 bases. Germline V gene sequence: CDR1 SGHKS, CDR2 YYEKEE (reference sequence). The CDR3 extends over 14 amino acids. Trimming cost V 4 bases and J 5 bases; bases outside gene matches: 4. CDR3 loop: CASSEGQGYQPQHF. CDR3 DNA sequence: TGTGCCAGCAGCGAGGGACAGGGCTATCAGCCCCAGCATTTT.

The V call is TRBV25-1, the J call TRBJ2-5; TRBD2 is a possible D gene (6 bases). Germline assignment: CDR1 MGHDK and CDR2 SYGVNS. Trimming removed 4 bases at V and 5 bases at J, with 11 bases between. The CDR3 contains 13 residues. The CDR3 nucleotides read TGTGCCAGCAGTGTTCCAGGGAGGGAGACCCAGTACTTC. It is translated as CASSVPGRETQYF.

Only one count was recorded for this clone. The chain carries TRBV18 and TRBJ1-1; 8 bases agree with TRBD1. Germline lookup yields CDR1 KGHSH and CDR2 LQKENI. The V and J ends lost 4 bases and 5 bases, in that order; junction bases with no gene match: 9. The CDR3 runs 15 residues. In DNA, the CDR3 is TGTGCCAGCTCACACCGACAGGGGAAGGGAACTGAAGCTTTCTTT. It translates to CASSHRQGKGTEAFF.

The CDR3 sequence: CASSPTDKDEQFF. For the CDR3, the DNA is TGCGCCAGCAGTCCGACAGATAAAGATGAGCAGTTCTTC. V usage is TRBV5-1 and J usage is TRBJ2-1; weak D call: TRBD1 (5 bases). CDR1 and CDR2 from the germline V gene are SGHRS and YFSETQ. The CDR3 consists of 13 residues. V shed 5 bases and J shed 8 bases, with 14 bases lying between them. Using reference TRBV5-1 and TRBJ2-1 for the parts outside the CDR3, the full variable domain is KAGVTQTPRYLIKTRGQQVTLSCSPISGHRSVSWYQQTPGQGLQFLFEYFSETQRNKGNFPGRFSGRQFSNSRSEMNVSTLELGDSALYLCASSPTDKDEQFFGPGTRLTVL.

J is TRBJ2-1 and V is TRBV6-5; D is possibly TRBD1 (6 bases). Trimming removed 5 bases from V and 4 bases from J, with 15 bases in between. CDR1 is MNHEY and CDR2 is SVGAGI in the germline V gene. The CDR3 is made up of 15 amino acids. CDR3 bases: TGTGCCAGCAGTAAGGACAGCTTAAGATACAATGAGCAGTTCTTC. Encoded protein: CASSKDSLRYNEQFF.

The V and J genes are TRBV25-1 and TRBJ2-5; 7 positions agree with TRBD1. V trimming: 8 bases; J trimming: 6 bases; junction bases outside the gene matches: 12. This CDR3 contains 14 residues. Per the germline V gene, CDR1 is MGHDK and CDR2 is SYGVNS. The CDR3 bases are TGTGCCAGCGGTAGAACAGGGGCGGTTAAGACCCAGTACTTC. Translating it yields CASGRTGAVKTQYF.

V gene TRBV7-9 combines with J gene TRBJ1-2; 7 nucleotides agree with TRBD1. The V gene's germline CDR1 is SEHNR and CDR2 FQNEAQ (reference sequence). The J segment lost 6 bases and the V segment lost 3 bases, leaving 4 bases of the junction unmatched. The length of the CDR3 is 13 residues. This CDR3 reads CASSFDRVDGYTF. The CDR3 DNA reads TGTGCCAGCAGCTTTGACAGGGTTGATGGCTACACCTTC.

This clone appeared once. The V call is TRBV5-1, the J call TRBJ2-5; D possibly corresponds to TRBD1 (6 bases). CDR3 length equals 14 residues. The germline gives CDR1 SGHRS, CDR2 YFSETQ. Trimming shortened V by 0 bases and J by 5 bases, and 11 bases separated the two germline ends. The CDR3 coding sequence is TGCGCCAGCAGCTTGGACAGGGCGTCGGAGACCCAGTACTTC. Its protein is CASSLDRASETQYF. The variable domain in full, with the rest retrieved from reference TRBV5-1 and TRBJ2-5, is KAGVTQTPRYLIKTRGQQVTLSCSPISGHRSVSWYQQTPGQGLQFLFEYFSETQRNKGNFPGRFSGRQFSNSRSEMNVSTLELGDSALYLCASSLDRASETQYFGPGTRLLVL.

The V call is TRBV5-1, the J call TRBJ1-1; weak D call: TRBD1 (5 bases). The CDR3 is made up of 15 amino acids. Deletions cut 1 base from V and 1 base from J, with 11 bases between. The germline gives CDR1 SGHRS, CDR2 YFSETQ. CDR3: CASSLLQGSNTEAFF. CDR3 sequence (DNA): TGCGCCAGCAGCTTGCTCCAGGGATCGAACACTGAAGCTTTCTTT.

This sequence joins TRBV5-1 and TRBJ2-5, with D tentatively TRBD2 (6 bases). V dropped 4 bases and J dropped 5 bases, with 15 bases sitting between them. This CDR3 region has 14 residues. CDR1 is SGHRS, CDR2 YFSETQ, per germline. CDR3 amino acids: CASSPLAVGETQYF. The CDR3 DNA is TGCGCCAGCAGCCCGTTAGCGGTTGGGGAGACCCAGTACTTC.

This clone was observed once. CDR3 region: CASSQELAGGGNEQFF. DNA of the CDR3: TGCGCCAGCAGCCAAGAACTAGCGGGAGGAGGAAATGAGCAGTTCTTC. The J gene is TRBJ2-1, the V gene TRBV4-3, with 12 bases that match TRBD2. V shed 0 bases, J shed 7 bases, and the junction held 4 bases outside the gene matches. Germline CDR1 LGHNA, CDR2 YSLEER. This CDR3 contains 16 residues.

This chain uses TRBV29-1 with TRBJ2-1; 10 nucleotides line up with TRBD1. From germline, CDR1 is SQVTM and CDR2 ANQGSEA. V lost 6 bases to trimming and J lost 4 bases; unmatched junction nucleotides: 6. The CDR3 runs 14 residues. In DNA, the CDR3 is TGCAGCGTCAACAGGGACAGGGGTTACAATGAGCAGTTCTTC. Translating gives CSVNRDRGYNEQFF.

V and J are TRBV9 and TRBJ2-1; TRBD2 agrees at 9 bases. Trimming at V came to 4 bases and at J to 0 bases, leaving 2 bases not matched to a gene. Germline values: CDR1 SGDLS, CDR2 YYNGEE. The CDR3 runs to 15 residues. The CDR3 here is CASSLSGSSYNEQFF. The CDR3 DNA sequence: TGTGCCAGCAGCCTTAGCGGGAGCTCCTACAATGAGCAGTTCTTC.

The J gene is TRBJ1-5, the V gene TRBV6-2 or TRBV6-3; 7 nucleotides agree with TRBD1. Germline V gene data show CDR1 as MNHEY and CDR2 as SVGEGT. This CDR3 contains 17 residues. Trimming at V came to 7 bases and at J to 0 bases, leaving 12 bases not matched to a gene. In nucleotides, the CDR3 is TGTGCCAGCATCCCAGGGGGGACAGTTAATAGCAATCAGCCCCAGCATTTT. This encodes CASIPGGTVNSNQPQHF.